This paragraph reports one TCR beta chain. Its antigen remains unknown. This specimen comes from a study of radiation and T cells in renal cell carcinoma. Study-wide points: From baseline, blood top tumor clonotypes peaked at 2 weeks post-radiation. No pretreatment tumor biopsies were available for baseline clonotypes.

Trimming took 3 bases from V and 2 from J, leaving 13 bases between them. From germline, CDR1 is MNHEY and CDR2 SMNVEV (reference sequence). The CDR3 runs 15 residues. The data were produced by immunoSEQ multiplex PCR, yet TCRdb's version contains in-frame clones alone and is incomplete. The table records 140,000 to 150,000 clones, 70% to 90% of them present only once. Time point described: blood 4 weeks post-SBRT, at nephrectomy. Treatment defined: 15 Gy SBRT to primary tumor, nephrectomy 4 weeks later. Nephrectomy followed 15 Gy stereotactic body radiation by 4 weeks. After SBRT, blood was collected at 2 and 4 weeks, plus baseline.

The chain recombines TRBV27 with TRBJ1-1; tentative D call: TRBD1 (6 bases). The sample here was blood, taken from a patient whose treatment included radiotherapy and nephrectomy. This sequence was found in a woman between 50 and 59 years old with renal cell carcinoma. The CDR3 coding sequence is TGTGCCAGCAGTTTTGGGGGGGCCGTCAACACTGAAGCTTTCTTT. It translates to CASSFGGAVNTEAFF.